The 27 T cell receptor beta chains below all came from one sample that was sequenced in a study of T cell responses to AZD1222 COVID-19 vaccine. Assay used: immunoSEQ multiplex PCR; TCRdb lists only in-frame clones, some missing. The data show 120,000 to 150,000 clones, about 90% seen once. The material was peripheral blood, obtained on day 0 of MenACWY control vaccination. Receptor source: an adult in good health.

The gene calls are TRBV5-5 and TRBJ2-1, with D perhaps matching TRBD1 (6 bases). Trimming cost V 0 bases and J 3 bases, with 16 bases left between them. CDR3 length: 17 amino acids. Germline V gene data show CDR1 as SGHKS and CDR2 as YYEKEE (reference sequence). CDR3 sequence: CASSLVGAITVYNEQFF. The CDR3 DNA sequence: TGTGCCAGCAGCTTGGTGGGGGCCATAACAGTCTACAATGAGCAGTTCTTC.

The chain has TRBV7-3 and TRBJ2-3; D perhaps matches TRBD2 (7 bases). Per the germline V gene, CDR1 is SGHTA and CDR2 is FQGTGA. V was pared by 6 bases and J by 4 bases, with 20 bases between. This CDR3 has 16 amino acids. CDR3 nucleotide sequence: TGTGCCAGCAGGATGGGAGGGACAAACGGGGCAGATACGCAGTATTTT. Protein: CASRMGGTNGADTQYF. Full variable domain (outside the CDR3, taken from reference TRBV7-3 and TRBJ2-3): GAGVSQTPSNKVTEKGKYVELRCDPISGHTALYWYRQSLGQGPEFLIYFQGTGAADDSGLPNDRFFAVRPEGSVSTLKIQRTERGDSAVYLCASRMGGTNGADTQYFGPGTRLTVL.

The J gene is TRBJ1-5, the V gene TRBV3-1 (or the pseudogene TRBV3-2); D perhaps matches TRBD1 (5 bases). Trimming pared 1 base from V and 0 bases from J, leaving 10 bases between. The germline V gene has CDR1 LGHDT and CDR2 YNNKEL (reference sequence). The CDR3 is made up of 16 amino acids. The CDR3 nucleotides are TGTGCCAGCAGCCAAGGACAGCGCTATAGCAATCAGCCCCAGCATTTT. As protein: CASSQGQRYSNQPQHF.

The CDR3 here is CASSIGGRRTGELFF. CDR3 nucleotides: TGTGCCAGTAGTATAGGAGGGAGGAGAACCGGGGAGCTGTTTTTT. The chain couples TRBV19 to TRBJ2-2, with D tentatively TRBD2 (6 bases). CDR1 is LNHDA, CDR2 SQIVND, per germline (reference sequence). CDR3 length: 15 amino acids. Trimming took 1 base from V and 5 from J, leaving 11 bases between them.

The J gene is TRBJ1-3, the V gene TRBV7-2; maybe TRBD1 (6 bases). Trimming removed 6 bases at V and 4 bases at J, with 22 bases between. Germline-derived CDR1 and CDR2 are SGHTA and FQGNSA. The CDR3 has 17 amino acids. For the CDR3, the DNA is TGTGCCAGCAGTTCCACGACAGGCAGTGGAGGGGGAAACACCATATATTTT. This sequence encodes CASSSTTGSGGGNTIYF. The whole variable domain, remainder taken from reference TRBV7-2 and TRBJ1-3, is GAGVSQSPSNKVTEKGKDVELRCDPISGHTALYWYRQSLGQGLEFLIYFQGNSAPDKSGLPSDRFSAERTGGSVSTLTIQRTQQEDSAVYLCASSSTTGSGGGNTIYFGEGSWLTVV.

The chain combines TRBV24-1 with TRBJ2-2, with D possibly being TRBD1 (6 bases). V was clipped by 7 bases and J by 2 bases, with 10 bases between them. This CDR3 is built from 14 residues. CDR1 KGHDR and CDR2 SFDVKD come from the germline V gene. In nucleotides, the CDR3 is TGTGCCACCAGCACCGGGACAAACACCGGGGAGCTGTTTTTT. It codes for CATSTGTNTGELFF.

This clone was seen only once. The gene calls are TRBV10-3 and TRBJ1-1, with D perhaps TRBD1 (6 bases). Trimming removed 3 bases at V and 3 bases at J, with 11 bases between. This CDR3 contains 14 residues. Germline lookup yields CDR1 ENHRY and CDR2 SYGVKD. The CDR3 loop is CAISDRGRDTEAFF. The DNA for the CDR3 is TGTGCCATCAGTGATCGGGGGCGCGACACTGAAGCTTTCTTT.

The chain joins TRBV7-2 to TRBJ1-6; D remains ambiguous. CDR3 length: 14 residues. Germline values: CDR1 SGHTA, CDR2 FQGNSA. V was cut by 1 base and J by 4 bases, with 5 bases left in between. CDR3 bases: TGTGCCAGCAGCTTAGTGGGTTATAATTCACCCCTCCACTTT. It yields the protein CASSLVGYNSPLHF.

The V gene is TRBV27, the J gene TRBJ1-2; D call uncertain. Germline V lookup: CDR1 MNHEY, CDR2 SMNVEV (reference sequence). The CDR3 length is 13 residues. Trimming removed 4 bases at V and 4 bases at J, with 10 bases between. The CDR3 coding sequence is TGTGCCAGCAGTTCCTCCGGTCTCTATGGCTACACCTTC. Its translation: CASSSSGLYGYTF.

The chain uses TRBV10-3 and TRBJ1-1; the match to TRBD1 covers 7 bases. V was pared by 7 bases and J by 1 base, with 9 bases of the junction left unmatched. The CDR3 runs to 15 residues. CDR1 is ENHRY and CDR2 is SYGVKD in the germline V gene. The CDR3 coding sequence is TGTGCCATCAATGCAGGGGGAATCAGGAACACTGAAGCTTTCTTT. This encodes CAINAGGIRNTEAFF.

The chain's CDR3 is CASSPGVEAQTSYNEQFF. DNA of the CDR3: TGTGCCAGCAGCCCCGGGGTGGAGGCCCAGACCTCCTACAATGAGCAGTTCTTC. The chain recombines TRBV7-8 with TRBJ2-1; D is perhaps TRBD2 (5 bases). V dropped 5 bases and J dropped 0 bases, with 20 bases sitting between them. This CDR3 contains 18 residues. In germline, CDR1 is SGHVS, CDR2 FQNEAQ. Full variable domain (outside the CDR3, taken from reference TRBV7-8 and TRBJ2-1): GAGVSQSPRYKVAKRGQDVALRCDPISGHVSLFWYQQALGQGPEFLTYFQNEAQLDKSGLPSDRFFAERPEGSVSTLKIQRTQQEDSAVYLCASSPGVEAQTSYNEQFFGPGTRLTVL.

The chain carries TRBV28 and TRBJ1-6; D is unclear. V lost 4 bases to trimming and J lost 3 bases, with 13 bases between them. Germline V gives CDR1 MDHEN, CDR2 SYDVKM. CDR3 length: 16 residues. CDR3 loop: CASSSLEGSYNSPLHF. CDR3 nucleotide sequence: TGTGCCAGCAGTTCCCTTGAAGGGAGCTATAATTCACCCCTCCACTTT.

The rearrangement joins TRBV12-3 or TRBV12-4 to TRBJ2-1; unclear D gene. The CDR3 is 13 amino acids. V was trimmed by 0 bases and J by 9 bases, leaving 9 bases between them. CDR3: CASSLALGGEQFF. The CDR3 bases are TGTGCCAGCAGTTTAGCGCTCGGCGGTGAGCAGTTCTTC.

CDR3 nucleotides: TGTGCCAGCAGCTGGGCGGGACAGGCGAACACTGAAGCTTTCTTT. Its protein is CASSWAGQANTEAFF. This sequence joins TRBV5-8 and TRBJ1-1; TRBD1 agrees at 8 bases. V gave up 3 bases and J gave up 1 base; unmatched junction bases: 5. This CDR3 region has 15 residues. Germline assignment: CDR1 SGHTS and CDR2 YDEGEE.

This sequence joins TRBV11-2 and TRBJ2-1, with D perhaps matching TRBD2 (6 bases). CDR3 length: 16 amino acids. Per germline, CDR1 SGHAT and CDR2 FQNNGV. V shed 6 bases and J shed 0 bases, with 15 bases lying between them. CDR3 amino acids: CASRTPRESSYNEQFF. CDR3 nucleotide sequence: TGTGCCAGCAGAACACCCCGGGAGAGCTCCTACAATGAGCAGTTCTTC.

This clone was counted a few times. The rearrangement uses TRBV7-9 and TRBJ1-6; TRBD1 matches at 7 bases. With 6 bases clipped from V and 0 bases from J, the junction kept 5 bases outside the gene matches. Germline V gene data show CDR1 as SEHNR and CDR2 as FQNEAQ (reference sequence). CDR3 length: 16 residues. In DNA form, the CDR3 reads TGTGCCAGCAGAGTGACAGGGAGCTCCTATAATTCACCCCTCCACTTT. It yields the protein CASRVTGSSYNSPLHF. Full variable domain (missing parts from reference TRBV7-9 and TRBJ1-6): DTGVSQNPRHKITKRGQNVTFRCDPISEHNRLYWYRQTLGQGPEFLTYFQNEAQLEKSRLLSDRFSAERPKGSFSTLEIQRTEQGDSAMYLCASRVTGSSYNSPLHFGNGTRLTVT.

The CDR3 reads CASSLLARGGTEAFF. The CDR3 bases are TGTGCCAGCAGTTTACTCGCCAGGGGTGGGACTGAAGCTTTCTTT. This chain connects TRBV28 to TRBJ1-1; D possibly corresponds to TRBD1 (6 bases). Germline V CDR1 and CDR2: MDHEN, SYDVKM. The V gene lost 2 bases and the J gene lost 5 bases, with 15 bases spanning the gap. The length of the CDR3 is 15 residues.

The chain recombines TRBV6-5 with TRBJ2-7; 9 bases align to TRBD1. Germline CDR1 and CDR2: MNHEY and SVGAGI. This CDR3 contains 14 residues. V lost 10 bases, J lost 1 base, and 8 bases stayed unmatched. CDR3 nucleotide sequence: TGTGCCACTTCTTATGGGACAGGGTCCTACGAGCAGTACTTC. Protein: CATSYGTGSYEQYF.

The CDR3 sequence: CATNRGTTTLYNEQFF. The CDR3 DNA follows: TGTGCCACAAACCGGGGCACCACCACCTTATACAATGAGCAGTTCTTC. The chain has TRBV10-3 and TRBJ2-1; possibly TRBD1 or TRBD2 for D (5 bases each). The ends were cut back, 10 bases at V and 4 bases at J, with 23 bases in the middle. The CDR3 loop spans 16 amino acids. CDR1 ENHRY and CDR2 SYGVKD come from the germline V gene.

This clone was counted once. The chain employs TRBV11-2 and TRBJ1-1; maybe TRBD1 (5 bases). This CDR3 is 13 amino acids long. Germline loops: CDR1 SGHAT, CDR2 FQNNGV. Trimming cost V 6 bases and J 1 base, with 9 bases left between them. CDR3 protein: CASRVTGNTEAFF. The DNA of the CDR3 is TGTGCCAGCAGGGTTACAGGGAACACTGAAGCTTTCTTT.

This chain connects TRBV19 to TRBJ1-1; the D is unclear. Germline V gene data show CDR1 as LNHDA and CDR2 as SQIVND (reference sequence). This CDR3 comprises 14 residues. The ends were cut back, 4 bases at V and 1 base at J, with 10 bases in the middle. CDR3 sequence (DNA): TGTGCCAGTAGTAACGGACGACCGAACACTGAAGCTTTCTTT. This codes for CASSNGRPNTEAFF.

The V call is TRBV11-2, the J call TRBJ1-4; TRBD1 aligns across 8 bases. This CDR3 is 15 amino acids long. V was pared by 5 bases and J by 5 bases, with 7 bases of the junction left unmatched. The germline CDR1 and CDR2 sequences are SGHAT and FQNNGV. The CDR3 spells CASSPRTGTNEKLFF. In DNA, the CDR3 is TGTGCCAGCAGCCCCCGGACAGGGACGAATGAAAAACTGTTTTTT.

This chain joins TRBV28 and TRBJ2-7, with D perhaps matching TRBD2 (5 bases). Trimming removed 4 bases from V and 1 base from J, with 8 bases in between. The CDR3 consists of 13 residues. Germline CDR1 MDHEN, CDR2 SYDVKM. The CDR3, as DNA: TGTGCCAGCAGTTCGGGGATTTCCTACGAGCAGTACTTC. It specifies CASSSGISYEQYF. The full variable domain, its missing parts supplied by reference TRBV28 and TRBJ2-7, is DVKVTQSSRYLVKRTGEKVFLECVQDMDHENMFWYRQDPGLGLRLIYFSYDVKMKEKGDIPEGYSVSREKKERFSLILESASTNQTSMYLCASSSGISYEQYFGPGTRLTVT.

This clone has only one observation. In DNA, the CDR3 is TGTGCCACCAGTGATCTGAACTATGGCTACACCTTC. Translation: CATSDLNYGYTF. The chain carries TRBV24-1 and TRBJ1-2; no clear D. Trimming removed 3 bases at V and 2 bases at J, with 3 bases between. The CDR3 covers 12 residues. The germline V gene has CDR1 KGHDR and CDR2 SFDVKD.

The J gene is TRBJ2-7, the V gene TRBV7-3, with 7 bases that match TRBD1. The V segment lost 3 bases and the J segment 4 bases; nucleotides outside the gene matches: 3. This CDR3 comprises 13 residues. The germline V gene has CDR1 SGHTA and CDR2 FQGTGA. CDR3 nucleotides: TGTGCCAGCAGCTTCGGCAGGGGGTACGAGCAGTACTTC. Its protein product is CASSFGRGYEQYF.

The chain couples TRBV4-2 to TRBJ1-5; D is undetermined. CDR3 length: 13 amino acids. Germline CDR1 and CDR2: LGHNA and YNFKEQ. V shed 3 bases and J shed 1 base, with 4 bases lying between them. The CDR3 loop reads CASSHRSNQPQHF. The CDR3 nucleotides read TGTGCCAGCAGCCACCGAAGCAATCAGCCCCAGCATTTT.

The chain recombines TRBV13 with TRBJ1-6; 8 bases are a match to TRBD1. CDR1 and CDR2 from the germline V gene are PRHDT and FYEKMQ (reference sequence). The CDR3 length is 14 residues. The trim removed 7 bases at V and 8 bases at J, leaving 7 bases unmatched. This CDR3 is CASTRDRIDSPLHF. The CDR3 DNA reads TGTGCCAGCACCCGGGACAGGATTGATTCACCCCTCCACTTT. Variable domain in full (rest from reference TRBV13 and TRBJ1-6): AAGVIQSPRHLIKEKRETATLKCYPIPRHDTVYWYQQGPGQDPQFLISFYEKMQSDKGSIPDRFSAQQFSDYHSELNMSSLELGDSALYFCASTRDRIDSPLHFGNGTRLTVT.